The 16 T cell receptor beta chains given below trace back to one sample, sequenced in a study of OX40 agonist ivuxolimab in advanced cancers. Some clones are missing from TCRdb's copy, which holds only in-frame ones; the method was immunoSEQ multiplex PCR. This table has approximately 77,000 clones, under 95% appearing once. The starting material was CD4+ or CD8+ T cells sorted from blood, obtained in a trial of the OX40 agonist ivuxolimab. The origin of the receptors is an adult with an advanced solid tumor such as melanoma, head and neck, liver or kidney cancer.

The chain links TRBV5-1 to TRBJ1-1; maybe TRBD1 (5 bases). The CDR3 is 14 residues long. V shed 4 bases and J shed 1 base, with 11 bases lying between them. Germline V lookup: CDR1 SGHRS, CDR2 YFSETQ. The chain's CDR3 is CASSRNGGNTEAFF. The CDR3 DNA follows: TGCGCCAGCAGCCGGAACGGGGGGAACACTGAAGCTTTCTTT.

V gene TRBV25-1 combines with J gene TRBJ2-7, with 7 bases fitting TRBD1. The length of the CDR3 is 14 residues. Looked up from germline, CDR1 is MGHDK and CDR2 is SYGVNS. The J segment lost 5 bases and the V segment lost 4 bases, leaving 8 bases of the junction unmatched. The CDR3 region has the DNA TGTGCCAGCAGTGTGGCAGGGGGAATACACGAGCAGTACTTC. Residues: CASSVAGGIHEQYF.

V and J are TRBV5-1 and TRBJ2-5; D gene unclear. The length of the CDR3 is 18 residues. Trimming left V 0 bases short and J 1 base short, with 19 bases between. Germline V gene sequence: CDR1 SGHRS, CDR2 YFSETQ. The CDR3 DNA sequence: TGCGCCAGCAGCTTGGCCCGGAACAGCAACACCTTCCAAGAGACCCAGTACTTC. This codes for CASSLARNSNTFQETQYF.

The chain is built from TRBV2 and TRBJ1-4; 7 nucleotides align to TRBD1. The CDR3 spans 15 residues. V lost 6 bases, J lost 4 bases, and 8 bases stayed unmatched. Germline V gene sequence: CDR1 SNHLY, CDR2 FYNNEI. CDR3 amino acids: CASRAGTAGNEKLFF. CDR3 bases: TGTGCCAGCAGGGCCGGGACAGCTGGTAATGAAAAACTGTTTTTT. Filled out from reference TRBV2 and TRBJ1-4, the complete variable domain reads EPEVTQTPSHQVTQMGQEVILRCVPISNHLYFYWYRQILGQKVEFLVSFYNNEISEKSEIFDDQFSVERPDGSNFTLKIRSTKLEDSAMYFCASRAGTAGNEKLFFGSGTQLSVL.

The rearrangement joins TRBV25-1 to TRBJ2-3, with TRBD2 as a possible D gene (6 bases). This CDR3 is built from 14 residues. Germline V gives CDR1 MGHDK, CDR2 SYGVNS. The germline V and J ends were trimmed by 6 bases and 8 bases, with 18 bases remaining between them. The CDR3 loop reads CASSENGRRGTQYF. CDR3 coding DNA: TGTGCCAGCAGCGAGAACGGGAGACGAGGTACGCAGTATTTT.

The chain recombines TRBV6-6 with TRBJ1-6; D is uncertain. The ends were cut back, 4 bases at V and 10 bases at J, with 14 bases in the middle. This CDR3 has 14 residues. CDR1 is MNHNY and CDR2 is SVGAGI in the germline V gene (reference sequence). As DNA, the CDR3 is TGTGCCAGCAGTTCCGGGATAACTGACTCACCCCTCCACTTT. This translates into CASSSGITDSPLHF.

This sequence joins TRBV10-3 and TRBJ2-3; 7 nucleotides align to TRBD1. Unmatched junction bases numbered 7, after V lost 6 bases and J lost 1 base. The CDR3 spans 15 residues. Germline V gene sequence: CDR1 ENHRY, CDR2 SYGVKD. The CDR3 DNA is TGTGCCATCAGGGACGAGGGGGCTCGCACAGATACGCAGTATTTT. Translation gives CAIRDEGARTDTQYF.

CDR3 nucleotides: TGTGCCAGCAGCCAAAACTGGGGGCGGTACACCGGGGAGCTGTTTTTT. Its protein product is CASSQNWGRYTGELFF. The V call is TRBV6-6, the J call TRBJ2-2; maybe TRBD1 (6 bases). CDR1 MNHNY and CDR2 SVGAGI come from the germline V gene (reference sequence). The CDR3 spans 16 residues. V dropped 6 bases and J dropped 3 bases, with 17 bases sitting between them.

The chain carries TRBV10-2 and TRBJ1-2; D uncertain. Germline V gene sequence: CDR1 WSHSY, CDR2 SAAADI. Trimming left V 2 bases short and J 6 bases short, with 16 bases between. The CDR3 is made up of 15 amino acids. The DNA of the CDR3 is TGCGCCAGCAGTGAGAGGCCGCCGGACTCGAATGGCTACACCTTC. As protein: CASSERPPDSNGYTF.

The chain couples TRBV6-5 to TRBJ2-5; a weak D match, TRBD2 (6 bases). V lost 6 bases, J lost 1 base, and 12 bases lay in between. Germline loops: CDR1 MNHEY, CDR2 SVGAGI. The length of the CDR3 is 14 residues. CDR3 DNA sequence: TGTGCCAGCAGCCGTGGACTAACCCAAGAGACCCAGTACTTC. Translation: CASSRGLTQETQYF.

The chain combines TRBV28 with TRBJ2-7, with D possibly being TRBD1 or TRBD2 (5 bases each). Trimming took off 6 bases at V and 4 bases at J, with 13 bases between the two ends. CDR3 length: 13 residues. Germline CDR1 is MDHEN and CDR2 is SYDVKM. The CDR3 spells CASSLIEGYEQYF. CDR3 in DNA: TGTGCCAGCAGCCTGATCGAGGGGTACGAGCAGTACTTC.

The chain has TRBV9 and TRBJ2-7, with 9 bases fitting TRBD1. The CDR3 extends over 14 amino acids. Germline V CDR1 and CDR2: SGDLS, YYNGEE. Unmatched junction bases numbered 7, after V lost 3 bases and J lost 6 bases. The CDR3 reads CASSARDRESEQYF. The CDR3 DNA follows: TGTGCCAGCAGCGCCCGGGACAGGGAATCCGAGCAGTACTTC.

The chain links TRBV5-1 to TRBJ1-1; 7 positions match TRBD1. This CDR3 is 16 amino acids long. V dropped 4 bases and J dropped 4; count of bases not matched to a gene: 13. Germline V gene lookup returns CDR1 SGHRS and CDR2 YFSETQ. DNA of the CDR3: TGCGCCAGCAGCCCGCTGTGGGACAGAACGGGCACTGAAGCTTTCTTT. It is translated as CASSPLWDRTGTEAFF.

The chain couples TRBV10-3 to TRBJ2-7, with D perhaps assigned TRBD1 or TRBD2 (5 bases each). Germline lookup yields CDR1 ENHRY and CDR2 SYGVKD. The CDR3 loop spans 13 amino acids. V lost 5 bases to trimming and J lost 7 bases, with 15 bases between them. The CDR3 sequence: CAISSIGTAEQYF. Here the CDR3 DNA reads TGTGCCATCAGTTCCATCGGGACGGCGGAGCAGTACTTC.

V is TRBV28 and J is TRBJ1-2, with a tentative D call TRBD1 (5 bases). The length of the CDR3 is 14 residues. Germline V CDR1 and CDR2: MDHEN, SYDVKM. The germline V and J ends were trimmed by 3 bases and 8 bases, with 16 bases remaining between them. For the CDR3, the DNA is TGTGCCAGCAGTTTCTCTTTCAGGGTTGGAGGCTACACCTTC. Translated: CASSFSFRVGGYTF.

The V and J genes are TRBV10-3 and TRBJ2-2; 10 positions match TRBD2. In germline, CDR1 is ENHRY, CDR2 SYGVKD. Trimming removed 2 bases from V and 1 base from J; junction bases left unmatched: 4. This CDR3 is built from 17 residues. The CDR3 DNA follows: TGTGCCATCAGTGAGAGGGGACTAGCGCAGAACACCGGGGAGCTGTTTTTT. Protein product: CAISERGLAQNTGELFF.